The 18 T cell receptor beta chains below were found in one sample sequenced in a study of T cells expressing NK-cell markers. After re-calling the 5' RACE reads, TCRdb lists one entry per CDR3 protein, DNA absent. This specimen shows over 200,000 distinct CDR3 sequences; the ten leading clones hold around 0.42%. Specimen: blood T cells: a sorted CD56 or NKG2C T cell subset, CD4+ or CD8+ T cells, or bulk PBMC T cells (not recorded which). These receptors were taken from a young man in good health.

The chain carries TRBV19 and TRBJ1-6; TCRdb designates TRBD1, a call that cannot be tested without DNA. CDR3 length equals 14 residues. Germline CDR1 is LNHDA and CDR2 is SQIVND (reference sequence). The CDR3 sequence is CASNSPTYNSPLHF.

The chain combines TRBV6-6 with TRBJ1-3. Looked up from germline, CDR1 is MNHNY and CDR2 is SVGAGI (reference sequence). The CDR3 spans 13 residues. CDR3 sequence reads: CASSLTAGNTIYF.

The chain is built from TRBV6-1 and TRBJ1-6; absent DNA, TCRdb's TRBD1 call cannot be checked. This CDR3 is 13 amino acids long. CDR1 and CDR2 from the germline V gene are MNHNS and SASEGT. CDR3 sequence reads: CASREDRASPLHF.

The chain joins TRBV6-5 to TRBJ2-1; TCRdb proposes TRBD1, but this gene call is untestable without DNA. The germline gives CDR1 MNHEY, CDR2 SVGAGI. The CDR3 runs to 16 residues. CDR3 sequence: CASSYGAGVGYNEQFF.

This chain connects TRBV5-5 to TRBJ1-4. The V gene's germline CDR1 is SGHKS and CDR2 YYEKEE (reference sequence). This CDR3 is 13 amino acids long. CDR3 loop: CASSRKRGEKLFF.

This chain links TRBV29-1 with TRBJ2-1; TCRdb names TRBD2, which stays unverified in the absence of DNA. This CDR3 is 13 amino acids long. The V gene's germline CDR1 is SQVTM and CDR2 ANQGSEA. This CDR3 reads CSVESTSLDEQFF.

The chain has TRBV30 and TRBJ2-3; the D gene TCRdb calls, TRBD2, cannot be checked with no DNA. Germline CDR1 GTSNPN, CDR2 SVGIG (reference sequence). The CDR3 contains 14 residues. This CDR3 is CAMASGGNTDTQYF.

This chain's CDR3 is CASSVRGGQPQHF. The rearrangement uses TRBV3-1 and TRBJ1-5; TCRdb picks TRBD1, but there is no DNA to check that call. This CDR3 contains 13 residues. Germline-derived CDR1 and CDR2 are LGHDT and YNNKEL (reference sequence).

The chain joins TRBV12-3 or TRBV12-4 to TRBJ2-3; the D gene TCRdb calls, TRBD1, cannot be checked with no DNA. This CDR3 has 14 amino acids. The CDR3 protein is CASSLSTGADTQYF.

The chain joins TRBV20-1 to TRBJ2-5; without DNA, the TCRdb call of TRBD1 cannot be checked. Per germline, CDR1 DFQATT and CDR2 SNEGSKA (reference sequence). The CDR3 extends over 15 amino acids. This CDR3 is CSARDQGSGGETQYF.

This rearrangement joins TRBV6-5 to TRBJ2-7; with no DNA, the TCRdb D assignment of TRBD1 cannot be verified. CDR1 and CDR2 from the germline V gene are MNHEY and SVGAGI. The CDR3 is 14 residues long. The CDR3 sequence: CASSYQTGGYEQYF.

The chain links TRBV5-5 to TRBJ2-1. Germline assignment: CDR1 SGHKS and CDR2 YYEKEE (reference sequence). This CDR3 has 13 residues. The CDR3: CASSLERNNEQFF.

The chain's CDR3 is CAISEPWTGQDEQYF. The V gene is TRBV10-3, the J gene TRBJ2-7; TCRdb outputs TRBD1, but without DNA this stays unchecked. The germline V gene has CDR1 ENHRY and CDR2 SYGVKD. The CDR3 extends over 15 amino acids.

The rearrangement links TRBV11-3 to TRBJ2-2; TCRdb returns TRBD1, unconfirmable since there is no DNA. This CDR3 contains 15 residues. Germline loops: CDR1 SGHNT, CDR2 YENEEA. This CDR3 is CASSERGPLTGELFF.

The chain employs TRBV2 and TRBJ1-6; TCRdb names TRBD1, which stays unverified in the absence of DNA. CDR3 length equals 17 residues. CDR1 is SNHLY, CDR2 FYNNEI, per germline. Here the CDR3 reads CASSEWQGSSYNSPLHF.

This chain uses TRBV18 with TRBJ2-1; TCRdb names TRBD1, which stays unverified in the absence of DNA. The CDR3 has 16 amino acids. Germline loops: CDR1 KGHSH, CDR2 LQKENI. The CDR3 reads CASSQGRGGAYNEQFF. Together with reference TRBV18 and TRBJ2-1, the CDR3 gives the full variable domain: NAGVMQNPRHLVRRRGQEARLRCSPMKGHSHVYWYRQLPEEGLKFMVYLQKENIIDESGMPKERFSAEFPKEGPSILRIQQVVRGDSAAYFCASSQGRGGAYNEQFFGPGTRLTVL.

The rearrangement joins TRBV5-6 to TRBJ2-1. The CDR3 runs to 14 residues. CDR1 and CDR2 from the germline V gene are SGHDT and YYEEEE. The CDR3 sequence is CASTLDTTYNEQFF.

The CDR3 is CASSRSGGRITDTQYF. The chain joins TRBV12-3 or TRBV12-4 to TRBJ2-3; the D call of TRBD2 rests on TCRdb alone, since no DNA is present to check it. The CDR3 sequence is 16 residues long.